This TCR beta chain was documented in a study of control samples from healthy donors and cancer patients. Generated by immunoSEQ multiplex PCR, the TCRdb table keeps only in-frame clones and is missing some. This sample has roughly 92,000 clones; 70% to 90% occur once, and the top ten carry 7.6%. This CDR3 spans 13 amino acids. The germline V gene has CDR1 KGHSH and CDR2 LQKENI. V was pared by 3 bases and J by 3 bases, with 2 bases of the junction left unmatched. The sequence came from a woman aged 55 to 70 in good health. Sequences were obtained from blood. V gene TRBV18 combines with J gene TRBJ2-7, with 7 bases identical to TRBD1. The CDR3 is CASSPGTDYEQYF. The CDR3 region has the DNA TGTGCCAGCTCACCCGGGACAGACTACGAGCAGTACTTC.